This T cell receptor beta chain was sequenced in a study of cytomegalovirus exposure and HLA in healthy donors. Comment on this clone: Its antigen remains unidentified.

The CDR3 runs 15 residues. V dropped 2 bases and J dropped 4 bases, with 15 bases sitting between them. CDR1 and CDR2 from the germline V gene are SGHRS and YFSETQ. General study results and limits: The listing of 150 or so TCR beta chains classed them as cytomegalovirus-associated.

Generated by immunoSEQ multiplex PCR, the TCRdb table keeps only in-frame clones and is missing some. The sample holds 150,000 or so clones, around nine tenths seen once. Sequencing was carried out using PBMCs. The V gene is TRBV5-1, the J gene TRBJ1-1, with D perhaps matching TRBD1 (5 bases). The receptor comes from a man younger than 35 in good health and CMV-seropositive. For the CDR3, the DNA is TGCGCCAGCAGCTTACTCATTGCGGGGGGCACTGAAGCTTTCTTT. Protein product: CASSLLIAGGTEAFF.